Shown below are 26 T cell receptor beta chains from a single sample sequenced in a study of blood T cell repertoires in COVID-19. The data were produced by immunoSEQ multiplex PCR, yet TCRdb's version contains in-frame clones alone and is incomplete. The data hold fewer than 150,000 clones, with around 87% observed a single time. The material sequenced was peripheral blood. Source of these receptors: a human donor in a cohort sampled during active COVID-19.

The chain employs TRBV24-1 and TRBJ2-5; 8 nucleotides line up with TRBD1. Germline CDR1 and CDR2: KGHDR and SFDVKD. The CDR3 contains 15 residues. With 4 bases clipped from V and 3 bases from J, the junction kept 6 bases outside the gene matches. The chain's CDR3 is CATSDPGTGKETQYF. CDR3 nucleotides: TGTGCCACCAGTGACCCCGGGACAGGCAAAGAGACCCAGTACTTC.

Notes on this clone: The identical CDR3 is also encoded by other nucleotide sequences in the sample. The genes are TRBV7-9 and TRBJ1-6; 9 bases line up with TRBD1. V shed 1 base, J shed 7 bases, and the junction held 2 bases outside the gene matches. The CDR3 runs 15 residues. Per the germline V gene, CDR1 is SEHNR and CDR2 is FQNEAQ (reference sequence). The CDR3 DNA follows: TGTGCCAGCAGCTTAGGGACAGGGGTCAATTCACCCCTCCACTTT. Its protein product is CASSLGTGVNSPLHF.

The chain recombines TRBV4-1 with TRBJ2-1; TRBD2 matches 8 bases. V was pared by 0 bases and J by 6 bases, with 10 bases of the junction left unmatched. This CDR3 has 17 residues. The germline V gene encodes CDR1 MGHRA and CDR2 YSYEKL. The chain's CDR3 is CASSQDVGLAGVNEQFF. CDR3 DNA: TGCGCCAGCAGCCAAGACGTTGGGCTAGCGGGTGTCAATGAGCAGTTCTTC.

This sequence joins TRBV9 and TRBJ2-5; 14 nucleotides line up with TRBD2. Per germline, CDR1 SGDLS and CDR2 YYNGEE. V lost 4 bases to trimming and J lost 4 bases; unmatched junction nucleotides: 6. This CDR3 spans 16 amino acids. The CDR3 DNA reads as TGTGCCAGCAGCTCTCGACTAGCGGGAGGGTTAGAGACCCAGTACTTC. Translation gives CASSSRLAGGLETQYF.

This sequence joins TRBV10-1 and TRBJ1-4; D ambiguous. Germline assignment: CDR1 WNHNN and CDR2 SYGVQD (reference sequence). The V end lost 8 bases, the J end lost 8 bases, and 15 bases lay between the germline ends. The CDR3 runs 13 residues. Here the CDR3 DNA reads TGCGCCAGCGGGAGAGGAGGAGGGGAAAAACTGTTTTTT. It is translated as CASGRGGGEKLFF.

V is TRBV10-1 and J is TRBJ1-5; D may be TRBD1 (5 bases). Trimming stripped 4 bases from V and 4 bases from J, with 11 bases between. Germline lookup yields CDR1 WNHNN and CDR2 SYGVQD (reference sequence). This CDR3 has 14 amino acids. The CDR3 DNA reads TGCGCCAGCAGTGCGGAAGGGACTAATCAGCCCCAGCATTTT. Translating gives CASSAEGTNQPQHF.

The V gene is TRBV5-1, the J gene TRBJ2-1; 11 nucleotides match TRBD1. The germline CDR1 and CDR2 sequences are SGHRS and YFSETQ. The CDR3 contains 15 residues. V was clipped by 4 bases and J by 4 bases; unmatched bases: 4. The CDR3 region is CASSADRGPYNEQFF. CDR3 in DNA: TGCGCCAGCAGCGCGGACAGGGGGCCATACAATGAGCAGTTCTTC.

The chain employs TRBV10-3 and TRBJ2-7; tentative D call: TRBD2 (7 bases). Trimming removed 0 bases from V and 6 bases from J, with 12 bases in between. Germline V gene lookup returns CDR1 ENHRY and CDR2 SYGVKD. This CDR3 spans 14 amino acids. CDR3 nucleotides: TGTGCCATCAGTGAGTCGACGGGGGGCTCCGAGCAGTACTTC. Translating it yields CAISESTGGSEQYF.

The chain joins TRBV2 to TRBJ1-5; 8 bases map to TRBD1. Germline V gene lookup returns CDR1 SNHLY and CDR2 FYNNEI. Trimming at V came to 7 bases and at J to 0 bases, leaving 8 bases not matched to a gene. This CDR3 comprises 16 residues. CDR3 coding DNA: TGTGCCAGCAAGCGGGACAGGATATTTAGCAATCAGCCCCAGCATTTT. Residues: CASKRDRIFSNQPQHF.

The V call is TRBV3-1 (or the pseudogene TRBV3-2), the J call TRBJ2-4; 15 bases agree with TRBD2. CDR1 and CDR2 from the germline V gene are LGHDT and YNNKEL (reference sequence). V dropped 4 bases and J dropped 5; count of bases not matched to a gene: 15. This CDR3 has 20 amino acids. The DNA of the CDR3 is TGTGCCAGCAGCCTGGGAGGACTAGCGGGGGGGCGATCGGTTGAAAACATTCAGTACTTC. It is translated as CASSLGGLAGGRSVENIQYF.

The chain recombines TRBV18 with TRBJ1-5; the D gene is possibly TRBD1 (5 bases). V was shortened by 1 base and J by 10 bases, with 26 bases between the two germline ends. The CDR3 has 18 residues. The germline CDR1 and CDR2 sequences are KGHSH and LQKENI. This chain's CDR3 is CASSPQSLAGSQTIPQHF. The CDR3 nucleotides are TGTGCCAGCTCACCACAGTCCCTGGCAGGGTCCCAAACTATTCCCCAGCATTTT.

This chain links TRBV30 with TRBJ2-5, with 12 positions matching TRBD2. CDR1 and CDR2 (germline): GTSNPN, SVGIG (reference sequence). Trimming took 3 bases from V and 4 from J; bases not matched to a gene: 3. The CDR3 has 14 amino acids. In nucleotides, the CDR3 is TGTGCCTGGAGCGTGGGACTAGCGGGAGAGACCCAGTACTTC. Translated, it gives CAWSVGLAGETQYF. Filled out from reference TRBV30 and TRBJ2-5, the complete variable domain reads SQTIHQWPATLVQPVGSPLSLECTVEGTSNPNLYWYRQAAGRGLQLLFYSVGIGQISSEVPQNLSASRPQDRQFILSSKKLLLSDSGFYLCAWSVGLAGETQYFGPGTRLLVL.

CDR3 DNA sequence: TGTGCCATCAGTGAGTTCCCACCGGGAGGGGGGTTCGAGCAGTACTTC. It encodes CAISEFPPGGGFEQYF. The chain links TRBV10-3 to TRBJ2-7, with 8 bases matching TRBD2. The CDR3 has 16 residues. V lost 1 base to trimming and J lost 6 bases; unmatched junction nucleotides: 11. Germline CDR1 ENHRY, CDR2 SYGVKD.

The J gene is TRBJ1-2, the V gene TRBV2; possibly TRBD1 for D (5 bases). V was shortened by 4 bases and J by 2 bases, with 8 bases between the two germline ends. This CDR3 is 13 amino acids long. Germline CDR1 SNHLY, CDR2 FYNNEI. The CDR3 sequence: CASSGRQNYGYTF. CDR3 in DNA: TGTGCCAGCAGTGGACGACAGAACTATGGCTACACCTTC. Together with reference TRBV2 and TRBJ1-2, the CDR3 gives the full variable domain: EPEVTQTPSHQVTQMGQEVILRCVPISNHLYFYWYRQILGQKVEFLVSFYNNEISEKSEIFDDQFSVERPDGSNFTLKIRSTKLEDSAMYFCASSGRQNYGYTFGSGTRLTVV.

The chain links TRBV11-2 to TRBJ2-1; 11 bases are shared with TRBD2. The CDR3 has 17 residues. In germline, CDR1 is SGHAT, CDR2 FQNNGV. V gave up 5 bases and J gave up 5 bases; unmatched junction bases: 11. DNA of the CDR3: TGTGCCAGCAGCCCCCCGGGGATAGCGGGGGGGCACAATGAGCAGTTCTTC. Translated: CASSPPGIAGGHNEQFF.

V is TRBV28 and J is TRBJ1-5, with 9 positions matching TRBD1. The CDR3 is 16 amino acids. Losses at the gene ends were 6 bases for V and 1 base for J; bases not matched to a gene: 7. Germline loops: CDR1 MDHEN, CDR2 SYDVKM. DNA for the CDR3: TGTGCCAGCAGGGACTACAGGGGGCAGAGCAATCAGCCCCAGCATTTT. It codes for CASRDYRGQSNQPQHF. The full variable domain, its missing parts supplied by reference TRBV28 and TRBJ1-5, is DVKVTQSSRYLVKRTGEKVFLECVQDMDHENMFWYRQDPGLGLRLIYFSYDVKMKEKGDIPEGYSVSREKKERFSLILESASTNQTSMYLCASRDYRGQSNQPQHFGDGTRLSIL.

V usage is TRBV2 and J usage is TRBJ2-3, with D unresolved. The germline gives CDR1 SNHLY, CDR2 FYNNEI. Trimming cost V 4 bases and J 1 base, with 9 bases left between them. This CDR3 comprises 14 residues. In DNA, the CDR3 is TGTGCCAGCAGTGTCAGGTACGGCACAGATACGCAGTATTTT. This translates into CASSVRYGTDTQYF.

V and J are TRBV28 and TRBJ1-2, with unresolved D. From germline, CDR1 is MDHEN and CDR2 SYDVKM. CDR3 length: 16 residues. With 6 bases removed from V and 4 bases from J, the gap between germline ends came to 21 bases. The CDR3 protein is CASSLMGSRPPYGYTF. Written as DNA, the CDR3 is TGTGCCAGCAGCCTTATGGGCAGCCGGCCCCCCTATGGCTACACCTTC.

CDR3 residues: CASSGSPLAGGYNEQFF. Written as DNA, the CDR3 is TGTGCCAGCAGTGGATCCCCTCTAGCGGGGGGGTACAATGAGCAGTTCTTC. This chain uses TRBV25-1 with TRBJ2-1; 12 bases are shared with TRBD2. The V gene end was trimmed by 4 bases and the J gene end by 4 bases; junction bases not matched to a gene: 8. Germline V gene data show CDR1 as MGHDK and CDR2 as SYGVNS. CDR3 length equals 17 residues.

This clone has only one observation. This chain links TRBV24-1 with TRBJ2-5, with D maybe TRBD1 (6 bases). Trimming stripped 5 bases from V and 5 bases from J, with 17 bases between. This CDR3 region has 15 residues. The germline V gene encodes CDR1 KGHDR and CDR2 SFDVKD. CDR3 bases: TGTGCCACCAGTGCCCGTGGTGGGGGCGGGGAGACCCAGTACTTC. Protein sequence: CATSARGGGGETQYF.

The chain links TRBV15 to TRBJ2-1, with 8 nucleotides matching TRBD2. V was clipped by 6 bases and J by 1 base; unmatched bases: 8. Germline loops: CDR1 LNHNV, CDR2 YYDKDF (reference sequence). This CDR3 comprises 16 residues. The DNA for the CDR3 is TGTGCCACCAGTATGCGAGGCGGGGGGTCCTACAATGAGCAGTTCTTC. Its protein is CATSMRGGGSYNEQFF.

The chain joins TRBV19 to TRBJ2-1; a weak D match, TRBD2 (6 bases). Germline values: CDR1 LNHDA, CDR2 SQIVND (reference sequence). V shed 9 bases and J shed 6 bases, with 27 bases lying between them. The CDR3 extends over 17 amino acids. CDR3 residues: CASGGRTQLLSGNEQFF. The DNA of the CDR3 is TGTGCCAGCGGAGGGAGGACCCAATTACTCTCGGGCAATGAGCAGTTCTTC.

This chain uses TRBV15 with TRBJ2-7; D gene unclear. Per germline, CDR1 LNHNV and CDR2 YYDKDF (reference sequence). This CDR3 spans 13 amino acids. V was clipped by 0 bases and J by 2 bases, with 5 bases between them. The CDR3: CATSRDSTYEQYF. CDR3 DNA: TGTGCCACCAGCAGAGATTCAACCTACGAGCAGTACTTC. Full variable domain (remainder filled in from reference TRBV15 and TRBJ2-7): DAMVIQNPRYQVTQFGKPVTLSCSQTLNHNVMYWYQQKSSQAPKLLFHYYDKDFNNEADTPDNFQSRRPNTSFCFLDIRSPGLGDTAMYLCATSRDSTYEQYFGPGTRLTVT.

The gene calls are TRBV19 and TRBJ2-7; TRBD1 agrees at 10 bases. The CDR3 length is 15 residues. V lost 3 bases to trimming and J lost 5 bases; unmatched junction nucleotides: 7. Germline V gives CDR1 LNHDA, CDR2 SQIVND (reference sequence). The CDR3 sequence: CASSMDRGYRHEQYF. DNA of the CDR3: TGTGCCAGTAGTATGGACAGGGGGTACCGCCACGAGCAGTACTTC.

The V and J genes are TRBV29-1 and TRBJ1-4, with 7 bases that match TRBD1. The CDR3 has 13 amino acids. Trimming at V came to 7 bases and at J to 4 bases, leaving 6 bases not matched to a gene. Germline CDR1 is SQVTM and CDR2 is ANQGSEA. In DNA form, the CDR3 reads TGCAGCGCCCTGACAGGGTTTAATGAAAAACTGTTTTTT. This codes for CSALTGFNEKLFF.

This clone occurred a few times. This chain connects TRBV18 to TRBJ1-3; D is undetermined. The CDR3 has 12 residues. Germline V gene sequence: CDR1 KGHSH, CDR2 LQKENI. Trimming removed 6 bases at V and 9 bases at J, with 12 bases between. CDR3 region: CASSLYASTIYF. CDR3 bases: TGTGCCAGCTCCCTTTATGCGTCCACCATATATTTT.